This T cell receptor (beta chain) stems from a study of identical twins. Overall study findings and caveats: Insertions were reduced in abundant cord blood beta clonotypes but not in memory repertoires.

V lost 1 base to trimming and J lost 5 bases, with 18 bases between them. Germline CDR1 SGHRS, CDR2 YFSETQ. The CDR3 extends over 16 amino acids. About this clonotype: The antigen is not known.

TCRdb analysed the 5' RACE reads with MiXCR anew, one entry per CDR3 protein. The sample includes about 460,000 distinct CDR3 sequences, 13% to 15% seen only once; the top ten take approximately 0.52%. The same sample was also studied in work on yellow fever vaccine responses in identical twins. This second study notes: Twins' vaccine T cell responses were reported to seem partly convergent and partly personalized.

J is TRBJ2-5 and V is TRBV5-1; D is possibly TRBD2 (6 bases). This TCR was sampled from a woman younger than 30 in good health. Input material: CD4+ T cells sorted from blood. CDR3 loop: CASSLSAGGSGETQYF. CDR3 bases: TGCGCCAGCAGCTTGTCGGCAGGAGGGTCCGGGGAGACCCAGTACTTC.